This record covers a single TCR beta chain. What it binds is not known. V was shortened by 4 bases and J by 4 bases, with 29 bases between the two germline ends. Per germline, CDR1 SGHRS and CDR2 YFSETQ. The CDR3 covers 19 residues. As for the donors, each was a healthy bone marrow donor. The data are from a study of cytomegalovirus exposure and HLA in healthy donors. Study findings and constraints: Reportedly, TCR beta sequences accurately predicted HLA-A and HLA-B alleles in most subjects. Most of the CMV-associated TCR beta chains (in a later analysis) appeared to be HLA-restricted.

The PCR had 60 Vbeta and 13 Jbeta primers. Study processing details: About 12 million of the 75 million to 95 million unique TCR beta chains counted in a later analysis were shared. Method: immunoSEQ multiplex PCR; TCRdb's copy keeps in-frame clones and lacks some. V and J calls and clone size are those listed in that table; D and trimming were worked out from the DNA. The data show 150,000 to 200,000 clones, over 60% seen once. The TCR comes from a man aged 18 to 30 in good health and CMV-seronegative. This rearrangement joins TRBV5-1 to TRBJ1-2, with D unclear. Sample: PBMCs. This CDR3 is CASSLYWSPSQNPPYGYTF. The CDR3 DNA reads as TGCGCCAGCAGCCTGTACTGGTCGCCTTCCCAAAACCCACCCTATGGCTACACCTTC.